The present TCR beta chain was sequenced within a study of T cell changes during pregnancy in multiple sclerosis. The length of the CDR3 is 14 residues. The V end lost 4 bases, the J end lost 6 bases, and 16 bases lay between the germline ends. Germline CDR1 and CDR2: SGHRS and YFSETQ. Profiled with immunoSEQ multiplex PCR; TCRdb holds only in-frame clones, not every one. Among tens of thousands of clones listed, less than 95% were seen once. This chain connects TRBV5-1 to TRBJ1-1; no clear D. The clonotype was recovered from a female donor in good health, enrolled as a control in a pregnancy study. Sequenced material: peripheral blood, taken in the third trimester of pregnancy. CDR3 residues: CASSATSSVPEAFF. In DNA form, the CDR3 reads TGCGCCAGCAGCGCTACTTCCAGCGTCCCTGAAGCTTTCTTT.